This T cell receptor (beta chain) is drawn from a study of T cells in Graves' hyperthyroidism and ophthalmopathy. Findings of the study overall: In the analysis, a 13 V-J model separated ophthalmopathy from stable hyperthyroidism. For ophthalmopathy, model prediction preceded onset by a median around 7 months.

RNA transcripts provided the source from which TCR beta CDR3 regions were amplified. Primed by the HTBI set, a first-round RT-PCR was run on the TCR CDR3. TCRdb itself ran the multiplex PCR reads through MiXCR, one entry per CDR3 protein. The sample records around 610,000 distinct CDR3 sequences, over 12% being singletons. Note on this clonotype: What it binds is unknown.

V lost 2 bases and J lost 5; bases outside the gene matches: 5. Germline assignment: CDR1 SGDLS and CDR2 YYNGEE. This CDR3 has 14 residues. Sequencing input: blood. The TCR comes from a middle-aged woman with Graves' ophthalmopathy. The gene calls are TRBV9 and TRBJ2-5; 8 bases fit TRBD2. CDR3 DNA: TGTGCCAGCAGCGTTATAGCGGGATCGGAGACCCAGTACTTC. It yields the protein CASSVIAGSETQYF. Supplemented by reference TRBV9 and TRBJ2-5, the full variable domain reads DSGVTQTPKHLITATGQRVTLRCSPRSGDLSVYWYQQSLDQGLQFLIQYYNGEERAKGNILERFSAQQFPDLHSELNLSSLELGDSALYFCASSVIAGSETQYFGPGTRLLVL.